Listed below are T cell receptor beta chains from one sample, sequenced in a study of blood T cell repertoires in COVID-19. Profiled with immunoSEQ multiplex PCR; TCRdb holds only in-frame clones, not every one. The sample has over 100,000 clones; 91% are singletons. The sequenced material came from peripheral blood. All receptors come from a man between 18 and 35 years old with acute or convalescent COVID-19. CDR3s include the opening cysteine and the closing phenylalanine or tryptophan. Fields, in order: D gene, J gene, clone size, V gene, CDR3 DNA, CDR3 protein. A D gene is named only where the DNA matches it firmly. For some rows the clone size is stated as once, few or many, or as a class when expanded; others skip it.

TRBD1 | TRBJ1-3 | NA | TRBV6-5 | TGTGCCAGCATTCAACAGGGGGCGAGAAACACCATATATTTT | CASIQQGARNTIYF
TRBD1 | TRBJ1-1 | NA | TRBV10-3 | TGTGCCATGAGGGACAGGGAAATCAGTGAAGCTTTCTTT | CAMRDREISEAFF
TRBD2 | TRBJ2-3 | NA | TRBV28 | TGTGCCAGCAGTCCGGGGACTAGCGGGAACACAGATACGCAGTATTTT | CASSPGTSGNTDTQYF
TRBD1 | TRBJ1-1 | NA | TRBV12-3/TRBV12-4 | TGTGCCAGCAGTCCGGACAGGGGCACTGAAGCTTTCTTT | CASSPDRGTEAFF
NA | TRBJ2-2 | NA | TRBV10-2 | TGCGCCAGCAGTGAGCCGGCGGAAGCCGGGGAGCTGTTTTTT | CASSEPAEAGELFF
NA | TRBJ1-1 | once | TRBV9 | TGTGCCAGCAGCGGAGACAGCCCGGTACTAAATTTT | CASSGDSPVLNF
NA | TRBJ2-5 | NA | TRBV6-6 | TGTGCCAGCAGTTTACTACGGGAGCTTGGGACCCAGTACTTC | CASSLLRELGTQYF
TRBD1 | TRBJ1-5 | NA | TRBV5-5 | TGTGCCAGCAGCTCCGCCACCGAGGGACAGCGCAATCAGCCCCAGCATTTT | CASSSATEGQRNQPQHF
NA | TRBJ1-1 | NA | TRBV7-9 | TGTGCCAGCAGCTCCGTCAGGGCCACTGAAGCTTTCTTT | CASSSVRATEAFF
TRBD1 | TRBJ2-1 | NA | TRBV5-1 | TGCGCCAGCAGCTTGAGGACAGGGAACTACAATGAGCAGTTCTTC | CASSLRTGNYNEQFF
TRBD2 | TRBJ2-1 | NA | TRBV6-4 | TGTGCCAGCAGTGACGCTAGCGGGGACGTGCAGTTCTTC | CASSDASGDVQFF
NA | TRBJ1-1 | NA | TRBV6-6 | TGTGCCAGCATTCCATTACAGCTTACTGAAGCTTTCTTT | CASIPLQLTEAFF
NA | TRBJ2-1 | NA | TRBV19 | TGTGCCAGTAGTAAACTGAGTGGAGCGGCCAACGGCTACAATGAGCAGTTCTTC | CASSKLSGAANGYNEQFF
TRBD1 | TRBJ1-2 | NA | TRBV2 | TGTGCCAGCAGATACAGGGGTGGGAACTATGGCTACACCTTC | CASRYRGGNYGYTF
NA | TRBJ2-3 | NA | TRBV19 | TGTGCCAGTAATTTGGGGACACCCCAGGATACGCAGTATTTT | CASNLGTPQDTQYF
NA | TRBJ1-1 | NA | TRBV4-2 | TGTGCCAGCAGCAGATCCGGGCCTGGGGGCAACACTGAAGCTTTCTTT | CASSRSGPGGNTEAFF
NA | TRBJ2-5 | once | TRBV6-2/TRBV6-3 | TGTGCCAGCAGTCCCGAAGAGACCCAGTACTTC | CASSPEETQYF
NA | TRBJ2-7 | NA | TRBV11-2 | TGTGCCAGCAGCTTACGTTTTCCCAGAGCGGGTGTAGCCTACGAGCAGTACTTC | CASSLRFPRAGVAYEQYF
TRBD1 | TRBJ1-2 | NA | TRBV6-5 | TGTGCCAGCAGCCCCGCCCCGGGACAGGGAACTGGCTACACCTTC | CASSPAPGQGTGYTF
NA | TRBJ2-1 | NA | TRBV5-1 | TGCGCCAGCAGCAAGCCTGCGGACTCCTACAATGAGCAGTTCTTC | CASSKPADSYNEQFF
TRBD1 | TRBJ2-3 | NA | TRBV18 | TGTGCCAGCTCACCACTCTTTACAGGGGGCGGCACAGATACGCAGTATTTT | CASSPLFTGGGTDTQYF
NA | TRBJ1-5 | NA | TRBV21-1 | TGTGCCAGCAGCAAAGGGGACAGGGAAGCTAGCAATCAGCCCCAGCATTTT | CASSKGDREASNQPQHF
TRBD1 | TRBJ1-3 | few | TRBV7-9 | TGTGCCAGCAGCTTAGGTACAGGGGACCCCTCTGGAAACACCATATATTTT | CASSLGTGDPSGNTIYF
TRBD1 | TRBJ1-1 | NA | TRBV27 | TGTGCCAGCAGCCTGGACAGGGCTACCACTGAAGCTTTCTTT | CASSLDRATTEAFF
TRBD1 | TRBJ1-3 | once | TRBV30 | TGTGCCAGGACAGGGGCATCCGTCAACACCATATATTTT | CARTGASVNTIYF
NA | TRBJ1-1 | NA | TRBV5-1 | TGCGCCAGCAGCTCGTCAGGGCCTCCGAACACTGAAGCTTTCTTT | CASSSSGPPNTEAFF
TRBD1 | TRBJ1-5 | few | TRBV6-1 | TGTGCCAGCAGTGACGGGACAGGGGCAGGTCAGCCCCAGCATTTT | CASSDGTGAGQPQHF
TRBD2 | TRBJ2-3 | NA | TRBV6-5 | TGTGCCAGCAGGAACGCGGGGGGCCGGGGTGATACGCAGTATTTT | CASRNAGGRGDTQYF
TRBD2 | TRBJ2-5 | NA | TRBV7-9 | TGTGCCAGCAGCTTACCCGCGGGGGTCGGGGAGACCCAGTACTTC | CASSLPAGVGETQYF
NA | TRBJ1-5 | NA | TRBV6-1 | TGTGCCAGCAGTGAAGAAGCGGCTTTTAATTGGGATCAGCCCCAGCATTTT | CASSEEAAFNWDQPQHF
TRBD1 | TRBJ1-2 | NA | TRBV4-1 | TGCGCCAGCAGCTCCGGACAGGGTGTTGAAGGCTACACCTTC | CASSSGQGVEGYTF
NA | TRBJ1-1 | NA | TRBV3-1/TRBV3-2 | TGTGCCAGCAGCCAACAGGGACTCCTGACCACTGAAGCTTTCTTT | CASSQQGLLTTEAFF
TRBD2 | TRBJ2-1 | NA | TRBV7-2 | TGTGCCAGCAGCTTAGGACTAGCGGGAGGAGGTGAGCAGTTCTTC | CASSLGLAGGGEQFF
NA | TRBJ1-1 | NA | TRBV18 | TGTGCCAGCTCACCAAACGTCGGGGGGAACACTGAAGCTTTCTTT | CASSPNVGGNTEAFF
TRBD1 | TRBJ1-3 | NA | TRBV7-9 | TGTGCCAGCAGCCCGACAGGGGAATACACCATATATTTT | CASSPTGEYTIYF
TRBD1 | TRBJ1-2 | NA | TRBV18 | TGTGCCAGCTCACCGTCTCAGGGGGCAGGCTATGGCTACACCTTC | CASSPSQGAGYGYTF
NA | TRBJ1-1 | NA | TRBV5-1 | TGCGCCAGCAGGGGAGCAGGGGAGAACACTGAAGCTTTCTTT | CASRGAGENTEAFF
NA | TRBJ2-5 | NA | TRBV3-1/TRBV3-2 | TGTGCCAGCAGCCTGAGGGAGACCCAGTACTTC | CASSLRETQYF
NA | TRBJ1-1 | NA | TRBV30 | TGTGCCTGGTCGACACCCCCATCAGGTTTGGTTGGGCAGGGGAAAGCTTTCTTT | CAWSTPPSGLVGQGKAFF
NA | TRBJ2-1 | once | TRBV7-7 | TGTGCCAGCTCGCCCCGTTGGGGGGTGGGCAATGAGCAGTTCTTC | CASSPRWGVGNEQFF